The 5 T cell receptor beta chains presented below share a single source sample, sequenced in a study of blood T cell repertoires in COVID-19 (dated by TCRdb to 2018 to 2021). Library preparation was by the immunoSEQ multiplex PCR assay. TCRdb took this table from immuneACCESS and kept in-frame rearrangements with V and J called. Such tables lack part of the clones; where checked against another copy, unresolved V genes explain under half of the gap, and the rest is unexplained. The sample table shows fewer than 250,000 clones, and roughly 82% are seen once. 2% to 2.5% of the sample is in the top ten clones. The sequencing input was PBMCs or T cells enriched from blood (not recorded which). These receptors came from a woman aged 45-60 years who had recovered from COVID-19.

This clone was seen a few times. This chain connects TRBV6-1 to TRBJ1-2; TRBD1 is a possible D gene (5 bases). The length of the CDR3 is 16 residues. V gave up 0 bases and J gave up 3 bases, with 14 bases separating them. CDR1 is MNHNS, CDR2 SASEGT, per germline. As DNA, the CDR3 is TGTGCCAGCAGTGAAGCTGTGTTCAGGGAGGACTATGGCTACACCTTC. As protein: CASSEAVFREDYGYTF.

This chain connects TRBV19 to TRBJ1-2; a possible D gene is TRBD1 (5 bases). The germline V gene has CDR1 LNHDA and CDR2 SQIVND (reference sequence). Trimming took off 5 bases at V and 4 bases at J, with 14 bases between the two ends. There are 14 residues in the CDR3. This CDR3 is CASSRPGDSYGYTF. CDR3 sequence (DNA): TGTGCCAGTAGTCGGCCGGGGGATAGCTATGGCTACACCTTC.

The chain uses TRBV6-1 and TRBJ2-5; 8 bases fit TRBD1. The germline V gene encodes CDR1 MNHNS and CDR2 SASEGT. There are 14 residues in the CDR3. V dropped 3 bases and J dropped 1; count of bases not matched to a gene: 1. The CDR3 loop reads CASSEDRVQETQYF. In nucleotides, the CDR3 is TGTGCCAGCAGTGAGGACAGGGTCCAAGAGACCCAGTACTTC.

This chain links TRBV7-9 with TRBJ2-5; 10 positions agree with TRBD2. V trimming: 4 bases; J trimming: 3 bases; junction bases outside the gene matches: 2. The CDR3 has 14 residues. From germline, CDR1 is SEHNR and CDR2 FQNEAQ (reference sequence). The CDR3 coding sequence is TGTGCCAGCAGCTCCCTAGCGGGGGAAGAGACCCAGTACTTC. It codes for CASSSLAGEETQYF.

V and J are TRBV3-1 (or the pseudogene TRBV3-2) and TRBJ2-2; either TRBD1 or TRBD2 may fit D (9 bases each). V was pared by 0 bases and J by 4 bases, with 30 bases between. Germline values: CDR1 LGHDT, CDR2 YNNKEL (reference sequence). CDR3 length equals 22 residues. CDR3 region: CASSQEDRGRGAGGPSTGELFF. The CDR3 nucleotides read TGTGCCAGCAGCCAAGAGGACAGGGGCAGAGGTGCGGGAGGGCCGAGCACCGGGGAGCTGTTTTTT.